Presented here are 15 T cell receptor beta chains from one specimen sequenced in a study of shared clonotypes between healthy human individuals (dated by TCRdb to 2020 to 2021). The method behind the library was the immunoSEQ multiplex PCR assay. The source is immuneACCESS, and TCRdb retained only in-frame sequences with V and J called. Part of the clones is not carried over; for the studies checked, unresolved V genes explain less than half of this, and the remainder is unexplained. This sample gives under 600,000 clones in total; about 80% of them show up just once. The ten top clones hold about 12% of the sample. The specimen was PBMCs. Receptors originate from a woman in her thirties or forties in good health. Some clones in this sample may be carry-over from other donors' samples.

The CDR3 nucleotides read TGTGCCAGCAGGACCCAAGAACAGGGAGGTCGTCAGCCCCAGCATTTT. Translated: CASRTQEQGGRQPQHF. The rearrangement joins TRBV6-6 to TRBJ1-5, with D maybe TRBD1 (6 bases). Trimming pared 6 bases from V and 6 bases from J, leaving 21 bases between. This CDR3 spans 16 amino acids. Germline V gives CDR1 MNHNY, CDR2 SVGAGI (reference sequence).

The chain combines TRBV5-8 with TRBJ2-7; D is ambiguous. This CDR3 region has 11 residues. Germline assignment: CDR1 SGHTS and CDR2 YDEGEE. The ends were cut back, 0 bases at V and 7 bases at J, with 5 bases in the middle. Here the CDR3 reads CASSLEREQYF. CDR3 nucleotide sequence: TGTGCCAGCAGCTTGGAGCGAGAGCAGTACTTC. Filled out from reference TRBV5-8 and TRBJ2-7, the complete variable domain reads EAGVTQSPTHLIKTRGQQATLRCSPISGHTSVYWYQQALGLGLQFLLWYDEGEERNRGNFPPRFSGRQFPNYSSELNVNALELEDSALYLCASSLEREQYFGPGTRLTVT.

This clone appeared once. The V call is TRBV19, the J call TRBJ2-5, with D tentatively TRBD2 (5 bases). Germline CDR1 is LNHDA and CDR2 is SQIVND (reference sequence). The CDR3 runs 15 residues. Trimming removed 3 bases at V and 4 bases at J, with 15 bases between. The CDR3 loop reads CASSMISGSGETQYF. The CDR3 DNA is TGTGCCAGTAGTATGATATCGGGGAGCGGAGAGACCCAGTACTTC.

The chain combines TRBV5-6 with TRBJ2-1, with 10 bases fitting TRBD2. Per germline, CDR1 SGHDT and CDR2 YYEEEE. CDR3 length: 15 amino acids. Trimming removed 4 bases from V and 4 bases from J; junction bases left unmatched: 5. The CDR3 DNA reads as TGTGCCAGCAGCAAAACTAGCGGGAAGTACAATGAGCAGTTCTTC. Its protein product is CASSKTSGKYNEQFF.

The chain couples TRBV11-2 to TRBJ2-1; 9 bases agree with TRBD2. Germline CDR1 is SGHAT and CDR2 is FQNNGV. This CDR3 is built from 16 residues. Trimming took 2 bases from V and 9 from J; bases not matched to a gene: 11. CDR3 in DNA: TGTGCCAGCAGCTTACTAGCGGGACCCGGGCGGACTGAGCAGTTCTTC. Translating gives CASSLLAGPGRTEQFF.

The V gene is TRBV15, the J gene TRBJ1-3; D remains unclear. V lost 0 bases and J lost 4, with 10 bases in between. The V gene's germline CDR1 is LNHNV and CDR2 YYDKDF (reference sequence). The CDR3 extends over 15 amino acids. The DNA for the CDR3 is TGTGCCACCAGCAGAGACGGCGGAAGGGGAAACACCATATATTTT. Translating it yields CATSRDGGRGNTIYF. The full variable domain, completed using reference TRBV15 and TRBJ1-3, is DAMVIQNPRYQVTQFGKPVTLSCSQTLNHNVMYWYQQKSSQAPKLLFHYYDKDFNNEADTPDNFQSRRPNTSFCFLDIRSPGLGDTAMYLCATSRDGGRGNTIYFGEGSWLTVV.

The chain is built from TRBV5-6 and TRBJ1-2, with D uncertain. This CDR3 is built from 12 residues. Trimming cost V 5 bases and J 5 bases, with 10 bases left between them. Germline V gene data show CDR1 as SGHDT and CDR2 as YYEEEE. The CDR3 sequence: CASRSTGYGYTF. The DNA of the CDR3 is TGTGCCAGCAGATCCACGGGATATGGCTACACCTTC.

The chain uses TRBV28 and TRBJ2-7, with D perhaps TRBD2 (5 bases). V was cut by 7 bases and J by 2 bases, with 18 bases left in between. Looked up from germline, CDR1 is MDHEN and CDR2 is SYDVKM. CDR3 length equals 15 residues. The CDR3 loop reads CASTPLWTEAYEQYF. The CDR3 DNA reads TGTGCCAGCACTCCTCTATGGACTGAGGCCTACGAGCAGTACTTC. The full variable domain, its missing parts supplied by reference TRBV28 and TRBJ2-7, is DVKVTQSSRYLVKRTGEKVFLECVQDMDHENMFWYRQDPGLGLRLIYFSYDVKMKEKGDIPEGYSVSREKKERFSLILESASTNQTSMYLCASTPLWTEAYEQYFGPGTRLTVT.

The V gene is TRBV6-1, the J gene TRBJ2-5; D is ambiguous. The CDR3 has 11 residues. V lost 7 bases and J lost 9, with 12 bases in between. CDR1 is MNHNS and CDR2 is SASEGT in the germline V gene. CDR3 in amino acids: CASTFLGPQYF. CDR3 DNA sequence: TGTGCCAGCACCTTCCTAGGGCCCCAGTACTTC.

V usage is TRBV5-4 and J usage is TRBJ1-4; tentative D call: TRBD1 (6 bases). Trimming stripped 1 base from V and 7 bases from J, with 8 bases between. The CDR3 totals 13 residues. CDR1 is SGHNT and CDR2 is YYREEE in the germline V gene (reference sequence). CDR3 residues: CASSLTGSEKLFF. The CDR3 nucleotides read TGTGCCAGCAGCTTGACAGGGAGTGAAAAACTGTTTTTT.

The rearrangement joins TRBV6-1 to TRBJ2-5; a weak D match, TRBD1 (6 bases). Matching the DNA end better, TRBJ2-7 makes the J call doubtful. The germline V gene has CDR1 MNHNS and CDR2 SASEGT. CDR3 length equals 15 residues. The CDR3 spells CASSEVRTDPYEQYF. CDR3 nucleotide sequence: TGTGCCAGCAGTGAAGTAAGGACAGACCCCTACGAGCAGTACTTC.

In DNA, the CDR3 is TGCGCCAGCAGCCCGGACCGGACAGGGGTGGACGAGCAGTACTTC. This gives the protein CASSPDRTGVDEQYF. The rearrangement uses TRBV5-1 and TRBJ2-7; 9 bases fit TRBD1. CDR3 length: 15 amino acids. Trimming took 4 bases from V and 5 from J; bases not matched to a gene: 10. Per the germline V gene, CDR1 is SGHRS and CDR2 is YFSETQ.

The table lists this clone with a count of one. The J gene is TRBJ2-7, the V gene TRBV11-2; D possibly corresponds to TRBD2 (6 bases). Trimming removed 3 bases from V and 0 bases from J, with 9 bases in between. Germline CDR1 and CDR2: SGHAT and FQNNGV. The CDR3 consists of 14 residues. Here the CDR3 reads CASSLGGGSYEQYF. Written as DNA, the CDR3 is TGTGCCAGCAGCTTGGGGGGAGGCTCCTACGAGCAGTACTTC.

This clone was counted once. The chain employs TRBV4-3 and TRBJ2-1, with D maybe TRBD2 (6 bases). The CDR3 length is 18 residues. Germline lookup yields CDR1 LGHNA and CDR2 YSLEER. The germline V and J ends were trimmed by 2 bases and 1 base, with 18 bases remaining between them. The CDR3 DNA sequence: TGCGCCAGCAGCCAACCCTCGGGCGCAGGGAGGTCCTACAATGAGCAGTTCTTC. Protein product: CASSQPSGAGRSYNEQFF.

The genes are TRBV4-3 and TRBJ2-1; D might be TRBD2 (6 bases). V lost 0 bases, J lost 6 bases, and 15 bases lay in between. From germline, CDR1 is LGHNA and CDR2 YSLEER. The CDR3 sequence is 16 residues long. CDR3 residues: CASSQDGASDFNEQFF. CDR3 in DNA: TGCGCCAGCAGCCAAGATGGGGCTAGCGATTTCAATGAGCAGTTCTTC.